Here is one T cell receptor beta chain with its context. The target antigen is unknown. CDR3 length equals 16 residues. Germline V gene data show CDR1 as MNHEY and CDR2 as SVGAGI. This sample was included in a study of CXCR3-negative and CXCR3-positive naive CD8 T cells. Overall study context: Per library, roughly 1.6 +/- 0.3 million reads; some 140 million TRB reads overall.

Notes on the study in general: Naive CXCR3-positive cells had TRB CDR3s more hydrophobic than those of CXCR3-negative naive cells.

Every CD8+ T cell subset underwent triplicate sorting at 300,000 cells apiece. Identification of naive CD8+ T cells rested on CD45RO-CCR7+CD27+CD95- status. UMI-labeled 5' RACE yielded the TRB cDNA libraries. One entry per CDR3 protein, without DNA, is what TCRdb gives after re-calling the 5' RACE reads. The sample includes about 70,000 distinct CDR3 sequences. The chain employs TRBV6-5 and TRBJ2-5. The sequencing sample was made of naive CXCR3+ CD8+ T cells from blood. Subset defined: CD45RO-CCR7+CD27+CD95- naive CD8+ T cells expressing CXCR3 (TNR3+). The receptor was isolated from a human donor in good health. Some clones in this sample may be carry-over from other donors' samples. The CDR3 protein is CASSYSSNRGWETQYF.